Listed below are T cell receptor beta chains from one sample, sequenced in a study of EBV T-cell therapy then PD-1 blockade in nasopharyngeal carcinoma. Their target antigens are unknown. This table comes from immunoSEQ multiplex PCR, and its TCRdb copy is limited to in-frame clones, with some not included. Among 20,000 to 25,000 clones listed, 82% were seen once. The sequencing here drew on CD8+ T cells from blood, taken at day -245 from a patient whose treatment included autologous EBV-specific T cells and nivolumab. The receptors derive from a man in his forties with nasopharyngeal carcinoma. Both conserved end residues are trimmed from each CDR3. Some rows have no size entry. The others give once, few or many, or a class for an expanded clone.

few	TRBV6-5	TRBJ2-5	ASSYSTGGEETQY
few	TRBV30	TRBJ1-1	AWTDQGGEAF
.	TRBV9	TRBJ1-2	ASSGSTGYAYGYT
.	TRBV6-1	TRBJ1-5	ASSDVGEPQPQH
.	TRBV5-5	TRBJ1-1	ASSLVPDRVATEAF
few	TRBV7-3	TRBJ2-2	ASSLTLGQGGAGELF
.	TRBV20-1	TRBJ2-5	SARVATTQY
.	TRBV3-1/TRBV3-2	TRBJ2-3	ASSQGGTWGTDTQY
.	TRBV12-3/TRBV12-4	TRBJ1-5	ASSFDGNQPQH
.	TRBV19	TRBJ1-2	ASSLGGGADYGYT
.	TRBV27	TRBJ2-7	ASRRMSELSYEQY
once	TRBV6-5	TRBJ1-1	ASSHRGTEAF
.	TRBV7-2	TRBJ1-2	ASSSTGGVGYT
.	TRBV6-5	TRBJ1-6	ASRYMGQHNSPLH
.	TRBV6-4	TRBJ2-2	ASSDHGLAGDTGELF
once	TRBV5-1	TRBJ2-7	ASSLGALGGRYEQY
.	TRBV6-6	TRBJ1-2	ASSINARRPHYGYT
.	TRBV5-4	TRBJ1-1	ASSLDRGPEAF
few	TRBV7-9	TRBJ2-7	ASSFSSGATYEQY
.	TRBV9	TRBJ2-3	ASRPGVDPDTQY
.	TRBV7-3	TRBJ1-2	ASSFNRGPDYGYT
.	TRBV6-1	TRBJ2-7	ASSEGLGAYEQY